This T cell receptor (beta chain) appears in the sequencing data of a study of cytomegalovirus exposure and HLA in healthy donors. The PCR contained 60 Vbeta and 13 Jbeta primers. TCRdb's copy holds only in-frame clones and misses some; the assay was immunoSEQ multiplex PCR. This sample's clone table lists about 140,000 clones. CDR3 length: 13 residues. Germline V lookup: CDR1 SGHAT, CDR2 FQDESV (reference sequence). V dropped 1 base and J dropped 4 bases, with 7 bases sitting between them. Sequenced material: PBMCs. This clonotype was sampled from a woman aged 18 to 35 in good health and CMV-seronegative. The chain is built from TRBV11-1 and TRBJ1-1; D is ambiguous. CDR3 DNA: TGTGCCAGCAGCTTAGATAGCCTCACTGAAGCTTTCTTT. It yields the protein CASSLDSLTEAFF.